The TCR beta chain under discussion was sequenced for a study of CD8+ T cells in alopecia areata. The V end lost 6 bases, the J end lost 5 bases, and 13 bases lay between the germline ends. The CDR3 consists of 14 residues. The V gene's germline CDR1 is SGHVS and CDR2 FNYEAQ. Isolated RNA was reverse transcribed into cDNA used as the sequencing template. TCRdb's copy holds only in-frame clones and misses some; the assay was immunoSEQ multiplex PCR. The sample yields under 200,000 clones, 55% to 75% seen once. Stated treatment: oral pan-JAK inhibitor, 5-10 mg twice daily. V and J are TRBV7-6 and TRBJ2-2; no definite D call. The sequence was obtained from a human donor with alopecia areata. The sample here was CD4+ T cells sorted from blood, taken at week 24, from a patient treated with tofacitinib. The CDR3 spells CASRSAPRTGELFF. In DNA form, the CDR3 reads TGTGCCAGCAGGTCGGCTCCAAGAACCGGGGAGCTGTTTTTT.